The clone carrying this TCR beta chain appeared once. Germline V gives CDR1 SGDLS, CDR2 YYNGEE. V was pared by 3 bases and J by 1 base, with 3 bases of the junction left unmatched. The CDR3 spans 16 residues. The data were taken from a study of blood T cell repertoires in COVID-19. At the level of the study: Acute-phase and convalescent COVID-19 samples originated in the United States, Italy and Spain.

How the authors handled the data: The assay estimated nucleated cells by amplifying reference gene primers. Profiled with immunoSEQ multiplex PCR; TCRdb holds only in-frame clones, not every one. That table furnishes V, J and clone size, whereas the DNA furnished D and trimming. The repertoire consists of tens of thousands of clones, with 85% occurring once and the leading ten covering around 38%. The genes are TRBV9 and TRBJ2-5, with 13 positions matching TRBD2. The receptor's source is a man older than 75 with acute or convalescent COVID-19. The sequenced material came from peripheral blood. In nucleotides, the CDR3 is TGTGCCAGCAGCGCCGGGACTAGCGGGGCCCAAGAGACCCAGTACTTC. This sequence encodes CASSAGTSGAQETQYF.